This T cell receptor beta chain was identified in a study of blood T cell repertoires in COVID-19. The protocol was immunoSEQ multiplex PCR, while the TCRdb copy is restricted to in-frame clones and leaves out a portion. The data show 120,000 to 150,000 clones, around 90% seen once. V shed 0 bases and J 4 bases; nucleotides not matched to a gene: 5. Per the germline V gene, CDR1 is SGDLS and CDR2 is YYNGEE. This CDR3 comprises 15 residues. This sequence originates from a human donor in a cohort sampled during active COVID-19. This chain joins TRBV9 and TRBJ2-7; TRBD2 agrees at 9 bases. The sequenced material came from peripheral blood. DNA of the CDR3: TGTGCCAGCAGCGTAGGGGGGACTAGCACATACGAGCAGTACTTC. Encoded protein: CASSVGGTSTYEQYF.